These 21 T cell receptor beta chains were all obtained from the same sample, sequenced in a study of early T cells in non-severe SARS-CoV-2 infection. TCRdb independently ran MiXCR on the 5' RACE reads; one entry per CDR3 protein. The repertoire consists of around 80,000 distinct CDR3 sequences, with about 11% occurring once and the leading ten covering about 11%. This sample comprised whole blood, obtained at baseline. The receptor source for this set is an adult who was a healthcare worker with PCR-confirmed SARS-CoV-2 infection or an uninfected control (not recorded which).

The CDR3, as DNA: TGTGCCAGCAGCCAAGATTTTGGCGGGGGACTTAGCACAGATACGCAGTATTTT. Encoded protein: CASSQDFGGGLSTDTQYF. The V and J genes are TRBV14 and TRBJ2-3, with 7 positions matching TRBD2. The V gene end was trimmed by 0 bases and the J gene end by 0 bases; junction bases not matched to a gene: 9. Germline-derived CDR1 and CDR2 are SGHDN and FVKESK. The CDR3 totals 18 residues.

This clonotype occurred many times. The chain couples TRBV5-1 to TRBJ2-1; no firm D call. V lost 5 bases to trimming and J lost 0 bases, with 12 bases between them. CDR3 length: 15 residues. Germline lookup yields CDR1 SGHRS and CDR2 YFSETQ. CDR3 coding DNA: TGCGCCAGCAGTCGGACGGAGAGCTCCTACAATGAGCAGTTCTTC. This translates into CASSRTESSYNEQFF.

The rearrangement uses TRBV5-8 and TRBJ2-3; the D gene is possibly TRBD1 (5 bases). CDR1 is SGHTS and CDR2 is YDEGEE in the germline V gene. This CDR3 spans 15 amino acids. Between the trimmed V and J ends, which lost 1 base and 6 bases, there was a span of 15 bases. The CDR3 loop is CASSLWGSLGDTQYF. The CDR3 DNA sequence: TGTGCCAGCAGCTTGTGGGGCAGCCTCGGGGATACGCAGTATTTT.

This clonotype was found a few times. The J gene is TRBJ2-7, the V gene TRBV4-1, with TRBD2 identical over 7 bases. V shed 1 base, J shed 2 bases, and the junction held 5 bases outside the gene matches. The CDR3 runs 15 residues. Germline CDR1 MGHRA, CDR2 YSYEKL. CDR3 residues: CASSQVAGTTYEQYF. CDR3 nucleotides: TGCGCCAGCAGCCAAGTGGCGGGGACTACCTACGAGCAGTACTTC.

The chain has TRBV5-1 and TRBJ1-1; TRBD1 aligns across 8 bases. CDR3 length: 15 residues. Losses at the gene ends were 3 bases for V and 4 bases for J; bases not matched to a gene: 8. The germline CDR1 and CDR2 sequences are SGHRS and YFSETQ. CDR3 nucleotides: TGCGCCAGCAGCTGGAGGGGACAGGCGGGCACTGAAGCTTTCTTT. It encodes CASSWRGQAGTEAFF. Full variable domain (missing parts from reference TRBV5-1 and TRBJ1-1): KAGVTQTPRYLIKTRGQQVTLSCSPISGHRSVSWYQQTPGQGLQFLFEYFSETQRNKGNFPGRFSGRQFSNSRSEMNVSTLELGDSALYLCASSWRGQAGTEAFFGQGTRLTVV.

This clonotype was counted only a few times. The J gene is TRBJ2-2, the V gene TRBV27; D may be TRBD1 or TRBD2 (5 bases each). The CDR3 extends over 14 amino acids. Germline values: CDR1 MNHEY, CDR2 SMNVEV (reference sequence). V was cut by 11 bases and J by 3 bases, with 16 bases left in between. The CDR3 nucleotides read TGTGCCGCACGTTCCAGAGGGGACACCGGGGAGCTGTTTTTT. It translates to CAARSRGDTGELFF.

The chain combines TRBV6-1 with TRBJ1-6; D is unclear. Germline V gives CDR1 MNHNS, CDR2 SASEGT. V was pared by 8 bases and J by 0 bases, with 14 bases between. This CDR3 has 16 amino acids. CDR3 nucleotides: TGTGCCAGCCTAAGATTGAGTAGCTCCTATAATTCACCCCTCCACTTT. Translated: CASLRLSSSYNSPLHF.

This clonotype was seen a handful of times. The CDR3 coding sequence is TGTGCCAGCAGCTTGACCGGGACAGGGCACCCCACAGATACGCAGTATTTT. Protein: CASSLTGTGHPTDTQYF. V and J are TRBV11-2 and TRBJ2-3, with 9 nucleotides matching TRBD1. Germline CDR1 SGHAT, CDR2 FQNNGV. The CDR3 has 17 residues. V lost 3 bases and J lost 2; bases outside the gene matches: 9. The full variable domain, with the rest looked up from reference TRBV11-2 and TRBJ2-3, is EAGVAQSPRYKIIEKRQSVAFWCNPISGHATLYWYQQILGQGPKLLIQFQNNGVVDDSQLPKDRFSAERLKGVDSTLKIQPAKLEDSAVYLCASSLTGTGHPTDTQYFGPGTRLTVL.

This chain joins TRBV2 and TRBJ2-3, with 14 bases lining up with TRBD2. Germline V lookup: CDR1 SNHLY, CDR2 FYNNEI. The ends lost 2 bases at V and 5 bases at J; junction bases unmatched: 9. The CDR3 totals 18 residues. CDR3 nucleotide sequence: TGTGCCAGCAGTGAATTAGTCGGGACTAGCGGGGGACTAGATACGCAGTATTTT. The encoded protein is CASSELVGTSGGLDTQYF.

A few counts support this clonotype. The rearrangement uses TRBV3-1 and TRBJ2-7, with D perhaps matching TRBD2 (6 bases). CDR3 length: 14 amino acids. Germline V lookup: CDR1 LGHDT, CDR2 YNNKEL (reference sequence). Trimming removed 4 bases at V and 4 bases at J, with 14 bases between. The CDR3 reads CASSPRGGEYEQYF. Written as DNA, the CDR3 is TGTGCCAGCAGCCCGCGAGGAGGGGAGTACGAGCAGTACTTC.

This clonotype was seen more than once but under ten times. The J gene is TRBJ1-2, the V gene TRBV6-1, with 7 bases aligning to TRBD1. CDR3 length: 14 amino acids. CDR1 and CDR2 (germline): MNHNS, SASEGT. The V segment lost 3 bases and the J segment 2 bases; nucleotides outside the gene matches: 3. CDR3 in amino acids: CASSETGKNYGYTF. The CDR3, as DNA: TGTGCCAGCAGTGAGACAGGGAAAAACTATGGCTACACCTTC.

Comments on this clonotype: With a much larger clone just one base away, this may be a read error. The rearrangement uses TRBV7-9 and TRBJ1-3, with 7 bases that match TRBD1. Per the germline V gene, CDR1 is SEHNR and CDR2 is FQNEAQ (reference sequence). The CDR3 length is 15 residues. The CDR3 loop is CASSWQGVTGYTIYF. The CDR3 bases are TGTGCCAGCAGCTGGCAGGGGGTAACTGGATACACCATATATTTT. Complete variable domain (other parts from reference TRBV7-9 and TRBJ1-3): DTGVSQNPRHKITKRGQNVTFRCDPISEHNRLYWYRQTLGQGPEFLTYFQNEAQLEKSRLLSDRFSAERPKGSFSTLEIQRTEQGDSAMYLCASSWQGVTGYTIYFGEGSWLTVV.

This clonotype was seen a few times. J is TRBJ1-2 and V is TRBV29-1; a weak D match, TRBD1 (5 bases). Trimming cost V 4 bases and J 4 bases, with 16 bases left between them. The CDR3 contains 14 residues. Germline values: CDR1 SQVTM, CDR2 ANQGSEA. CDR3 nucleotide sequence: TGCAGCGTTGCCGTGACAGTACCCTTCTATGGCTACACCTTC. This encodes CSVAVTVPFYGYTF.

V usage is TRBV3-1 and J usage is TRBJ2-5, with TRBD2 identical over 13 bases. Germline assignment: CDR1 LGHDT and CDR2 YNNKEL (reference sequence). The CDR3 has 15 residues. The ends lost 8 bases at V and 4 bases at J; junction bases unmatched: 7. The CDR3 region has the DNA TGTGCCAGCGGACCTACTAGCGGGAGGGTAGAGACCCAGTACTTC. Translation gives CASGPTSGRVETQYF.

This rearrangement joins TRBV4-3 to TRBJ1-4; 7 nucleotides align to TRBD1. J lost 2 bases, V lost 0 bases, and 3 bases had no gene match. Germline V gene data show CDR1 as LGHNA and CDR2 as YSLEER. The CDR3 spans 16 residues. CDR3 region: CASSQESGQTNEKLFF. The CDR3 DNA reads TGCGCCAGCAGCCAAGAGTCGGGACAGACTAATGAAAAACTGTTTTTT.

The chain employs TRBV29-1 and TRBJ2-7; D perhaps matches TRBD1 (6 bases). The germline CDR1 and CDR2 sequences are SQVTM and ANQGSEA. Deletions cut 7 bases from V and 4 bases from J, with 17 bases between. The CDR3 sequence is 13 residues long. Here the CDR3 DNA reads TGCAGCGCATTTTCGACAGGAAAATACGAGCAGTACTTC. Its protein is CSAFSTGKYEQYF.

The chain recombines TRBV7-7 with TRBJ2-5, with D possibly being TRBD1 or TRBD2 (5 bases each). Trimming shortened V by 0 bases and J by 1 base, and 9 bases separated the two germline ends. The V gene's germline CDR1 is SSHAT and CDR2 FNYEAQ (reference sequence). The CDR3 spans 15 residues. The CDR3 region has the DNA TGTGCCAGCAGCTTAGCCGGGGCAGGCCAAGAGACCCAGTACTTC. Its protein product is CASSLAGAGQETQYF.

This clonotype came up a few times. This chain links TRBV25-1 with TRBJ2-1; no firm D call. The CDR3 totals 16 residues. The V end lost 0 bases, the J end lost 0 bases, and 9 bases lay between the germline ends. Germline V gene sequence: CDR1 MGHDK, CDR2 SYGVNS. CDR3 DNA sequence: TGTGCCAGCAGTGAATATGGCGGCAACTCCTACAATGAGCAGTTCTTC. Its translation is CASSEYGGNSYNEQFF.

CDR3: CASSPGLAGNEQFF. CDR3 DNA sequence: TGTGCCAGCAGCCCGGGACTAGCGGGGAATGAGCAGTTCTTC. The J gene is TRBJ2-1, the V gene TRBV7-2; 13 bases fit TRBD2. The CDR3 runs 14 residues. Germline values: CDR1 SGHTA, CDR2 FQGNSA. Trimming took 5 bases from V and 7 from J; bases not matched to a gene: 2. The full variable domain, in which reference TRBV7-2 and TRBJ2-1 provide the parts outside the CDR3, is GAGVSQSPSNKVTEKGKDVELRCDPISGHTALYWYRQSLGQGLEFLIYFQGNSAPDKSGLPSDRFSAERTGGSVSTLTIQRTQQEDSAVYLCASSPGLAGNEQFFGPGTRLTVL.

In its sample, this clonotype was seen a few times. The chain carries TRBV7-2 and TRBJ2-3; TRBD1 matches at 7 bases. The ends lost 4 bases at V and 2 bases at J; junction bases unmatched: 18. Germline loops: CDR1 SGHTA, CDR2 FQGNSA. CDR3 length equals 19 residues. Here the CDR3 reads CASSSLSAGGIGVTDTQYF. Here the CDR3 DNA reads TGTGCCAGCAGCTCCCTCTCGGCAGGGGGAATTGGGGTCACAGATACGCAGTATTTT.

This clonotype appeared a few times. This sequence joins TRBV9 and TRBJ1-4; 7 bases match TRBD1. CDR1 is SGDLS, CDR2 YYNGEE, per germline. V lost 4 bases, J lost 5 bases, and 5 bases stayed unmatched. CDR3 length: 14 residues. In DNA, the CDR3 is TGTGCCAGCAGCCGTGGGACAGTAAATGAAAAACTGTTTTTT. Translation: CASSRGTVNEKLFF.